This paragraph covers one TCR beta chain sequence. Enrolment of Seattle patients took place during active infection, and they were followed longitudinally. The source of the sample is a study of blood T cell repertoires in COVID-19. Study-level information: T cells, B-cell-depleted T cells, or PBMCs supplied cDNA or gDNA.

This CDR3 spans 13 amino acids. V was cut by 1 base and J by 3 bases, with 5 bases left in between. Germline CDR1 and CDR2: LGHDT and YNNKEL (reference sequence). This table comes from immunoSEQ multiplex PCR, and its TCRdb copy is limited to in-frame clones, with some not included. The data show around 73,000 clones, with approximately 71% seen just once and 2% to 2.5% held by the top ten. The chain uses TRBV3-1 (or the pseudogene TRBV3-2) and TRBJ2-3, with D unresolved. The source of this sequence is a man in his 70s with COVID-19, enrolled during active disease. The sequenced sample consisted of peripheral blood. The DNA for the CDR3 is TGTGCCAGCAGCCAAGGGCGGACAGATACGCAGTATTTT. As protein: CASSQGRTDTQYF.